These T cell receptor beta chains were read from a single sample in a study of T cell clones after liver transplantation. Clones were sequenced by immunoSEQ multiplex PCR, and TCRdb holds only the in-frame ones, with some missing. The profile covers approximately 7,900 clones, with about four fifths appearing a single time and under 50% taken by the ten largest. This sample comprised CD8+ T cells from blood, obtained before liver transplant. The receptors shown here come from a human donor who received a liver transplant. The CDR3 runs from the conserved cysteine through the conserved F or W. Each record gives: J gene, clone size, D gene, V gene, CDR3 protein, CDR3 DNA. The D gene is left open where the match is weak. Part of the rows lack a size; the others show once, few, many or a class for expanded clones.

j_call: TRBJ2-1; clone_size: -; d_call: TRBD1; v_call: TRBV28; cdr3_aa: CASSRTGADYNEQFF; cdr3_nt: TGTGCCAGCAGCCGGACAGGGGCCGACTACAATGAGCAGTTCTTC
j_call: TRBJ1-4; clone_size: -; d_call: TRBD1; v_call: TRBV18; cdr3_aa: CASSPGQGANEKLFF; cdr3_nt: TGTGCCAGCTCCCCCGGACAGGGGGCGAATGAAAAACTGTTTTTT
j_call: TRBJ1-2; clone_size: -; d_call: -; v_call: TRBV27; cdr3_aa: CASRLTGSADGYTF; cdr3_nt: TGTGCCAGCAGATTAACAGGGAGCGCCGATGGCTACACCTTC
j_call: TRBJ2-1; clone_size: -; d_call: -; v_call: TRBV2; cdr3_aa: CATKEGGYNEQFF; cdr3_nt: TGTGCCACCAAGGAAGGCGGTTACAATGAGCAGTTCTTC
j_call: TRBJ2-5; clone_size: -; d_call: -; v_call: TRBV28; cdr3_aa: CASSLAVLVEETQYF; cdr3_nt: TGTGCCAGCAGTTTAGCGGTCCTCGTTGAAGAGACCCAGTACTTC
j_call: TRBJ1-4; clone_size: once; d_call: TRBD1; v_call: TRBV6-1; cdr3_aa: CASSPQGPANEKLFF; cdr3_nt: TGTGCCAGCAGTCCACAGGGGCCAGCTAATGAAAAACTGTTTTTT
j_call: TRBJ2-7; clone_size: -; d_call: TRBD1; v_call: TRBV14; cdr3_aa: CASSQVGDAGGTYEQYF; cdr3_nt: TGTGCCAGCAGCCAAGTGGGAGATGCAGGGGGCACCTACGAGCAGTACTTC
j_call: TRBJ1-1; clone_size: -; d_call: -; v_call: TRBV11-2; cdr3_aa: CASSLDWSVEAFF; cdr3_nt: TGTGCCAGCAGCTTAGATTGGTCGGTTGAAGCTTTCTTT
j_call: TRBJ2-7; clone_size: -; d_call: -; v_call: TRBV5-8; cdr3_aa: CASTPGGRITYEQYF; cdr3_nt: TGTGCCAGCACCCCCGGCGGGCGGATAACCTACGAGCAGTACTTC
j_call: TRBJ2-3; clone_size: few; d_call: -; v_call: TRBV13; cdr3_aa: CASIGLNTDTQYF; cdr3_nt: TGTGCCAGCATTGGACTTAACACAGATACGCAGTATTTT
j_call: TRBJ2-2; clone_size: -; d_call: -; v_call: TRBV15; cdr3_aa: CATSKEHTGELFF; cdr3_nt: TGTGCCACCAGCAAGGAGCACACCGGGGAGCTGTTTTTT
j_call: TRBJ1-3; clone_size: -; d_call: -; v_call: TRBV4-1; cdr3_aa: CASSRGTLSGNTIYF; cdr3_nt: TGCGCCAGCAGCCGGGGGACACTCTCTGGAAACACCATATATTTT
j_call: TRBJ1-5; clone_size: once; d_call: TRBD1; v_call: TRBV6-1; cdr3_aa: CASSGMDRENQPQHF; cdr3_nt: TGTGCCAGCAGTGGGATGGACAGGGAAAATCAGCCCCAGCATTTT
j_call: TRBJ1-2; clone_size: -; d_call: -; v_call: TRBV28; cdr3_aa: CASSLSEGGGSYGYTF; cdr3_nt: TGTGCCAGCAGTTTATCCGAAGGGGGGGGTTCCTATGGCTACACCTTC
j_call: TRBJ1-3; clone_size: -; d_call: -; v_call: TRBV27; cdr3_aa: CASSFPFRNTIYF; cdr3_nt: TGTGCCAGCAGTTTCCCCTTCCGAAACACCATATATTTT
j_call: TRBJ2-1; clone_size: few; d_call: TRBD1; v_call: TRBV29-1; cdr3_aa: CSVEYSIGTGGTYNEQFF; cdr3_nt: TGCAGCGTTGAATATTCTATAGGGACAGGGGGGACCTACAATGAGCAGTTCTTC
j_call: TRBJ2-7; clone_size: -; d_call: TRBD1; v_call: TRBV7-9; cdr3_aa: CASSTLRTGDNYEQYF; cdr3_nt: TGTGCCAGCAGCACACTCCGGACAGGGGACAACTACGAGCAGTACTTC
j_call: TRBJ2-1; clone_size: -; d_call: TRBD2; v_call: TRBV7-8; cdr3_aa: CASSLFSGGGSYNEQFF; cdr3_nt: TGTGCCAGCAGCTTATTTAGCGGGGGAGGCTCCTACAATGAGCAGTTCTTC